The 30 T cell receptor beta chains below were found in one sample sequenced in a study of shared clonotypes between healthy human individuals. Repertoires were generated with immunoSEQ multiplex PCR, while TCRdb's copy carries only in-frame clones and drops some. The sample lists 490,000 or so clones, 79% occurring once. The sequencing sample was made of PBMCs. The receptors here all came from a woman between 40 and 50 years old in good health. Some clones in this sample may be carry-over from other donors' samples.

CDR3 sequence reads: CAWSDLNYNEQFF. In DNA, the CDR3 is TGTGCCTGGAGTGATCTCAACTACAATGAGCAGTTCTTC. V and J are TRBV30 and TRBJ2-1; no clear D. The V end lost 1 base, the J end lost 3 bases, and 7 bases lay between the germline ends. The germline V gene encodes CDR1 GTSNPN and CDR2 SVGIG (reference sequence). This CDR3 has 13 residues.

Concerning this clone: This could be a read error, since a much larger clone is one nucleotide away. This chain links TRBV11-3 with TRBJ2-2; no definite D call. CDR1 and CDR2 from the germline V gene are SGHNT and YENEEA. The CDR3 consists of 13 residues. V shed 5 bases and J shed 1 base, with 5 bases lying between them. CDR3: CASSQVNTGELFF. CDR3 coding DNA: TGTGCCAGCAGCCAAGTGAACACCGGGGAGCTGTTTTTT. The variable domain in full, with the rest retrieved from reference TRBV11-3 and TRBJ2-2, is EAGVVQSPRYKIIEKKQPVAFWCNPISGHNTLYWYLQNLGQGPELLIRYENEEAVDDSQLPKDRFSAERLKGVDSTLKIQPAELGDSAVYLCASSQVNTGELFFGEGSRLTVL.

The rearrangement links TRBV27 to TRBJ2-7, with D tentatively TRBD1 or TRBD2 (6 bases each). The CDR3 length is 14 residues. The ends were cut back, 6 bases at V and 1 base at J, with 13 bases in the middle. Germline lookup yields CDR1 MNHEY and CDR2 SMNVEV (reference sequence). The CDR3 is CASRDRLVSYEQYF. CDR3 coding DNA: TGTGCCAGCAGGGACAGACTAGTTTCCTACGAGCAGTACTTC.

V gene TRBV5-1 combines with J gene TRBJ1-1, with 7 bases that match TRBD1. The CDR3 is 14 amino acids. The V segment lost 2 bases and the J segment 6 bases; nucleotides outside the gene matches: 7. Germline V gives CDR1 SGHRS, CDR2 YFSETQ. The chain's CDR3 is CASSFSTGTAEAFF. The CDR3 DNA is TGCGCCAGCAGCTTCTCGACCGGGACAGCTGAAGCTTTCTTT.

The chain employs TRBV6-1 and TRBJ2-3; 8 nucleotides line up with TRBD2. Germline lookup yields CDR1 MNHNS and CDR2 SASEGT. This CDR3 region has 15 residues. Trimming at V came to 0 bases and at J to 4 bases, leaving 3 bases not matched to a gene. Written as DNA, the CDR3 is TGTGCCAGCAGTGAAGCGCCGGGAGGGGCAGATACGCAGTATTTT. As protein: CASSEAPGGADTQYF.

The chain links TRBV30 to TRBJ2-1; 11 bases are a match to TRBD2. The CDR3 contains 16 residues. The V and J ends lost 0 bases and 4 bases, in that order; junction bases with no gene match: 5. Germline V gives CDR1 GTSNPN, CDR2 SVGIG (reference sequence). In DNA, the CDR3 is TGTGCCTGGAGTGTAGGGGGACTAGCGGAGTACAATGAGCAGTTCTTC. Amino acid sequence: CAWSVGGLAEYNEQFF.

This clone was seen once. CDR3 protein: CARSTGSPLHF. CDR3 DNA sequence: TGTGCCAGGTCGACAGGTTCACCCCTCCACTTT. The V gene is TRBV7-2, the J gene TRBJ1-6, with D possibly TRBD1 on 6 matching bases. Germline V CDR1 and CDR2: SGHTA, FQGNSA. This CDR3 has 11 residues. With 9 bases removed from V and 9 bases from J, the gap between germline ends came to 9 bases.

This rearrangement joins TRBV7-8 to TRBJ1-2; D perhaps matches TRBD1 (6 bases). Looked up from germline, CDR1 is SGHVS and CDR2 is FQNEAQ. Trimming took 5 bases from V and 3 from J, leaving 13 bases between them. CDR3 length: 14 amino acids. The CDR3 protein is CASSPRPGDYGYTF. CDR3 sequence (DNA): TGTGCCAGCAGCCCCAGACCAGGGGACTATGGCTACACCTTC.

The chain carries TRBV7-2 and TRBJ2-7; 7 bases match TRBD1. The CDR3 runs to 14 residues. V was clipped by 5 bases and J by 3 bases; unmatched bases: 7. Germline-derived CDR1 and CDR2 are SGHTA and FQGNSA. The CDR3 sequence is CASSADRVVYEQYF. CDR3 DNA sequence: TGTGCCAGCAGCGCCGACAGGGTAGTCTACGAGCAGTACTTC.

The chain uses TRBV9 and TRBJ1-3, with 7 bases matching TRBD1. This CDR3 has 16 amino acids. The ends lost 4 bases at V and 0 bases at J; junction bases unmatched: 7. Germline assignment: CDR1 SGDLS and CDR2 YYNGEE. The CDR3: CASSPPGTASGNTIYF. For the CDR3, the DNA is TGTGCCAGCAGCCCCCCCGGGACAGCCTCTGGAAACACCATATATTTT.

The rearrangement links TRBV7-9 to TRBJ2-3; D is unclear. The CDR3 has 13 residues. The V gene lost 5 bases and the J gene lost 0 bases, with 6 bases spanning the gap. Germline CDR1 is SEHNR and CDR2 is FQNEAQ (reference sequence). In DNA, the CDR3 is TGTGCCAGCAGCCCGGAGAGCACAGATACGCAGTATTTT. Its translation is CASSPESTDTQYF. The full variable domain, its missing parts supplied by reference TRBV7-9 and TRBJ2-3, is DTGVSQNPRHKITKRGQNVTFRCDPISEHNRLYWYRQTLGQGPEFLTYFQNEAQLEKSRLLSDRFSAERPKGSFSTLEIQRTEQGDSAMYLCASSPESTDTQYFGPGTRLTVL.

The V call is TRBV6-4, the J call TRBJ2-5; D possibly matches TRBD1 or TRBD2 (5 bases each). Per germline, CDR1 MRHNA and CDR2 SNTAGT. The CDR3 spans 15 residues. V was pared by 4 bases and J by 5 bases, with 17 bases between. The CDR3 region has the DNA TGTGCCAGCAGTGTCACCGGGACCGCCCGCGAGACCCAGTACTTC. Translation: CASSVTGTARETQYF.

Remarks on this clone: Other DNA sequences in the sample encode the same CDR3. The chain carries TRBV27 and TRBJ2-1; maybe TRBD2 (6 bases). V was pared by 2 bases and J by 1 base, with 9 bases between. The CDR3 has 15 amino acids. CDR1 and CDR2 (germline): MNHEY, SMNVEV (reference sequence). CDR3 amino acids: CASSLAGRSYNEQFF. The CDR3, as DNA: TGTGCCAGCAGTTTAGCTGGGAGGTCCTACAATGAGCAGTTCTTC.

V and J are TRBV11-2 and TRBJ1-2; D is unresolved. This CDR3 is built from 14 residues. The V gene's germline CDR1 is SGHAT and CDR2 FQNNGV. Trimming stripped 0 bases from V and 4 bases from J, with 9 bases between. The CDR3 reads CASSLDGITYGYTF. The CDR3 DNA is TGTGCCAGCAGCTTAGATGGGATTACCTATGGCTACACCTTC.

The chain combines TRBV7-9 with TRBJ2-2, with 12 bases matching TRBD2. Germline CDR1 reads SEHNR; CDR2 reads FQNEAQ (reference sequence). V lost 5 bases to trimming and J lost 3 bases; unmatched junction nucleotides: 13. The CDR3 is 19 residues long. The CDR3 spells CASSPYRWTSGKDTGELFF. CDR3 DNA: TGTGCCAGCAGCCCCTACCGATGGACTAGCGGGAAGGACACCGGGGAGCTGTTTTTT. Based on the CDR3 plus reference TRBV7-9 and TRBJ2-2, the full variable domain is DTGVSQNPRHKITKRGQNVTFRCDPISEHNRLYWYRQTLGQGPEFLTYFQNEAQLEKSRLLSDRFSAERPKGSFSTLEIQRTEQGDSAMYLCASSPYRWTSGKDTGELFFGEGSRLTVL.

V and J are TRBV25-1 and TRBJ2-1, with 7 bases fitting TRBD2. Germline CDR1 reads MGHDK; CDR2 reads SYGVNS. The CDR3 spans 14 residues. V trimming: 6 bases; J trimming: 9 bases; junction bases outside the gene matches: 11. The CDR3 reads CASSLAGREGEQFF. CDR3 nucleotides: TGTGCCAGCAGCCTAGCTGGGAGGGAGGGTGAGCAGTTCTTC.

The chain uses TRBV7-8 and TRBJ2-7, with 10 bases matching TRBD2. The CDR3 consists of 15 residues. Germline V CDR1 and CDR2: SGHVS, FQNEAQ. Germline trimming cut 1 base from V and 3 bases from J; bases unmatched to any gene: 3. The CDR3 DNA follows: TGTGCCAGCAGCTTAGAGGCTAGCGGGAGCTACGAGCAGTACTTC. Translating gives CASSLEASGSYEQYF. The whole variable domain, filled in from reference TRBV7-8 and TRBJ2-7, reads GAGVSQSPRYKVAKRGQDVALRCDPISGHVSLFWYQQALGQGPEFLTYFQNEAQLDKSGLPSDRFFAERPEGSVSTLKIQRTQQEDSAVYLCASSLEASGSYEQYFGPGTRLTVT.

The rearrangement links TRBV2 to TRBJ2-1, with a weak D call TRBD2 (5 bases). Germline values: CDR1 SNHLY, CDR2 FYNNEI. The CDR3 totals 13 residues. The V and J ends lost 5 bases and 1 base respectively, with 6 bases between them. The CDR3 loop reads CASSLASYNEQFF. CDR3 coding DNA: TGTGCCAGCAGTTTAGCGTCCTACAATGAGCAGTTCTTC. Supplemented by reference TRBV2 and TRBJ2-1, the full variable domain reads EPEVTQTPSHQVTQMGQEVILRCVPISNHLYFYWYRQILGQKVEFLVSFYNNEISEKSEIFDDQFSVERPDGSNFTLKIRSTKLEDSAMYFCASSLASYNEQFFGPGTRLTVL.

V is TRBV6-4 and J is TRBJ2-3; TRBD1 is a possible D gene (6 bases). The germline gives CDR1 MRHNA, CDR2 SNTAGT. The CDR3 contains 15 residues. Trimming stripped 2 bases from V and 1 base from J, with 10 bases between. In nucleotides, the CDR3 is TGTGCCAGCAGTGACAGGGGACACCGCACAGATACGCAGTATTTT. This encodes CASSDRGHRTDTQYF.

J is TRBJ2-5 and V is TRBV5-1, with TRBD1 matching 7 bases. The junction had 1 base not matched to a gene; V was cut back by 0 bases and J by 2 bases. This CDR3 is built from 14 residues. Germline V gene lookup returns CDR1 SGHRS and CDR2 YFSETQ. CDR3 DNA: TGCGCCAGCAGCTTGGGGGACAGTCAAGAGACCCAGTACTTC. It is translated as CASSLGDSQETQYF. The complete variable domain, with remaining parts taken from reference TRBV5-1 and TRBJ2-5, reads KAGVTQTPRYLIKTRGQQVTLSCSPISGHRSVSWYQQTPGQGLQFLFEYFSETQRNKGNFPGRFSGRQFSNSRSEMNVSTLELGDSALYLCASSLGDSQETQYFGPGTRLLVL.

In DNA form, the CDR3 reads TGTGCCAGCAGTTACGATAGTTACGAGCAGTACTTC. This codes for CASSYDSYEQYF. The V gene is TRBV6-5, the J gene TRBJ2-7; D uncertain. CDR1 is MNHEY, CDR2 SVGAGI, per germline. V was cut by 2 bases and J by 4 bases, with 6 bases left in between. This CDR3 has 12 amino acids.

V gene TRBV28 combines with J gene TRBJ2-3, with 9 bases identical to TRBD2. The CDR3 sequence is 15 residues long. The V gene's germline CDR1 is MDHEN and CDR2 SYDVKM. The J segment lost 1 base and the V segment lost 10 bases, leaving 9 bases of the junction unmatched. The CDR3 sequence is CATRKREARTDTQYF. As DNA, the CDR3 is TGTGCCACCCGAAAGCGGGAGGCACGCACAGATACGCAGTATTTT.

The rearrangement links TRBV27 to TRBJ2-7, with D unclear. Germline assignment: CDR1 MNHEY and CDR2 SMNVEV (reference sequence). The V and J ends lost 2 bases and 3 bases respectively, with 8 bases between them. The CDR3 contains 13 residues. The CDR3 bases are TGTGCCAGCAGTTTAGGCCCTTACTACGAGCAGTACTTC. It is translated as CASSLGPYYEQYF.

The chain employs TRBV18 and TRBJ2-2; a weak D match, TRBD2 (5 bases). The CDR3 is 16 amino acids. V was shortened by 2 bases and J by 2 bases, with 12 bases between the two germline ends. Germline-derived CDR1 and CDR2 are KGHSH and LQKENI. CDR3 in amino acids: CASSPIIGLNTGELFF. In nucleotides, the CDR3 is TGTGCCAGCTCACCAATTATAGGACTTAACACCGGGGAGCTGTTTTTT.

The CDR3: CASSRDPGNIQYF. CDR3 DNA sequence: TGTGCCAGCAGCCGTGACCCAGGGAACATTCAGTACTTC. The chain has TRBV7-3 and TRBJ2-4; D perhaps matches TRBD1 (5 bases). The CDR3 loop spans 13 amino acids. V shed 5 bases and J shed 7 bases, with 12 bases lying between them. The germline gives CDR1 SGHTA, CDR2 FQGTGA.

The V call is TRBV4-2, the J call TRBJ1-2; D gene ambiguous. Trimming shortened V by 3 bases and J by 2 bases, and 10 bases separated the two germline ends. Looked up from germline, CDR1 is LGHNA and CDR2 is YNFKEQ. The CDR3 spans 14 residues. The CDR3 DNA sequence: TGTGCCAGCAGCCAGGCGACGGAAAACTATGGCTACACCTTC. This sequence encodes CASSQATENYGYTF.

V is TRBV11-3 and J is TRBJ2-3; 10 nucleotides line up with TRBD2. Germline trimming cut 2 bases from V and 5 bases from J; bases unmatched to any gene: 4. CDR1 and CDR2 from the germline V gene are SGHNT and YENEEA. This CDR3 spans 15 amino acids. The CDR3 bases are TGTGCCAGCAGCTTATCTAGCGGGAGAGTAGATACGCAGTATTTT. Translating gives CASSLSSGRVDTQYF.

This sequence joins TRBV27 and TRBJ2-1; 10 bases align to TRBD2. The CDR3 is 20 amino acids. Per germline, CDR1 MNHEY and CDR2 SMNVEV (reference sequence). V lost 5 bases, J lost 5 bases, and 21 bases stayed unmatched. The CDR3 DNA reads TGTGCCAGCAGTCTGGACGGGCTCCGAAATAGCGGGAGGCCCCACAATGAGCAGTTCTTC. It codes for CASSLDGLRNSGRPHNEQFF.

The chain couples TRBV18 to TRBJ2-6, with 10 positions matching TRBD1. Germline trimming cut 2 bases from V and 12 bases from J; bases unmatched to any gene: 4. CDR1 KGHSH and CDR2 LQKENI come from the germline V gene. This CDR3 comprises 14 residues. CDR3 region: CASSPSGQGTVLTF. CDR3 nucleotide sequence: TGTGCCAGCTCACCATCGGGACAGGGGACCGTCCTGACTTTC.

The table lists this clone with a count of one. The chain couples TRBV7-2 to TRBJ2-5; D remains ambiguous. The CDR3 consists of 14 residues. In germline, CDR1 is SGHTA, CDR2 FQGNSA. Trimming took off 2 bases at V and 2 bases at J, with 9 bases between the two ends. Here the CDR3 DNA reads TGTGCCAGCAGCTTATCGTACGGTCAAGAGACCCAGTACTTC. As protein: CASSLSYGQETQYF.